A selection of T cell receptor beta chains follows, all from one sample in a study of cytomegalovirus exposure and HLA in healthy donors. TCRdb's table, derived via immunoSEQ multiplex PCR, lists solely in-frame clones and lacks some. The sample holds roughly 110,000 clones, roughly 68% seen once. The sample was PBMCs. Source of these receptors: a man aged 25-45 years in good health and CMV-seropositive. Each CDR3 is given with its conserved first and last residue. Each record gives: CDR3 length, clone size, V gene, CDR3 protein. Some rows mark clone size as missing; the rest say once, few, many or name a class of expanded clone.

13	.	TRBV7-9	CASSLRGSYEQYF
16	.	TRBV7-8	CASSYKKGARGTEAFF
15	.	TRBV4-1	CASSQRDRGSYEQYF
13	.	TRBV4-1	CASSPGGSYEQYF
16	.	TRBV2	CARTQDRAAVNTEAFF
14	.	TRBV7-9	CASSLVQVTGELFF
17	.	TRBV13	CASSEAIDRAVNTEAFF
13	.	TRBV14	CASGPRLRAEAFF
13	.	TRBV29-1	CSVVGAVEDTQYF
17	.	TRBV27	CASSLFRGPGGDSPLHF
17	.	TRBV27	CASSSESTSGGVYEQYF
15	.	TRBV9	CASSVAWTRGETQYF
15	.	TRBV21-1	CASSKGNSNTGELFF
16	.	TRBV18	CASSPSRGPNTGELFF
14	.	TRBV30	CAWSPPEPSDEQFF
14	.	TRBV27	CASSLNPRSTEAFF
15	.	TRBV5-1	CASSPTSGRRETQYF
13	.	TRBV2	CASTAQTGYGYTF
12	few	TRBV6-5	CASSPGQFGYTF
15	once	TRBV6-5	CASSYSTGARNTIYF